Shown below are 22 T cell receptor beta chains from a single sample sequenced in a study of a mutant IDH1 vaccine in newly diagnosed glioma. Specified time point: week 5, during vaccination. A 20-mer mutant IDH1 peptide at 300 ug was injected subcutaneously with topical imiquimod. Some clones are missing from TCRdb's copy, which holds only in-frame ones; the method was immunoSEQ multiplex PCR. The sample yields 35,000 to 45,000 clones, approximately 80% seen once. These receptors' targets are unknown. The specimen was PBMCs, collected from a glioma patient whose treatment included an IDH1 peptide vaccine. All receptors derive from a middle-aged man with glioma.

The V gene is TRBV27, the J gene TRBJ1-4, with D unclear. CDR3 length: 15 amino acids. Looked up from germline, CDR1 is MNHEY and CDR2 is SMNVEV (reference sequence). The V end lost 4 bases, the J end lost 3 bases, and 12 bases lay between the germline ends. The DNA of the CDR3 is TGTGCCAGCAGTTCCGGGTCCGCTTCTAATGAAAAACTGTTTTTT. Translation gives CASSSGSASNEKLFF. Based on the CDR3 plus reference TRBV27 and TRBJ1-4, the full variable domain is EAQVTQNPRYLITVTGKKLTVTCSQNMNHEYMSWYRQDPGLGLRQIYYSMNVEVTDKGDVPEGYKVSRKEKRNFPLILESPSPNQTSLYFCASSSGSASNEKLFFGSGTQLSVL.

The chain links TRBV2 to TRBJ2-7; D is possibly TRBD2 (5 bases). The V end lost 5 bases, the J end lost 1 base, and 12 bases lay between the germline ends. CDR3 length: 14 amino acids. Germline values: CDR1 SNHLY, CDR2 FYNNEI. The CDR3 nucleotides are TGTGCCAGCAGTCCAACTAGACAATCCTACGAGCAGTACTTC. Residues: CASSPTRQSYEQYF.

The V and J genes are TRBV19 and TRBJ2-4, with TRBD2 identical over 14 bases. This CDR3 comprises 17 residues. From germline, CDR1 is LNHDA and CDR2 SQIVND (reference sequence). V lost 4 bases to trimming and J lost 4 bases; unmatched junction nucleotides: 6. CDR3 sequence: CASSTGTSGSGKNIQYF. The CDR3 coding sequence is TGTGCCAGTAGTACTGGGACTAGCGGGAGTGGAAAAAACATTCAGTACTTC.

This chain joins TRBV5-4 and TRBJ2-7; 8 positions match TRBD2. V lost 4 bases and J lost 5; bases outside the gene matches: 14. CDR3 size: 16 residues. Germline CDR1 reads SGHNT; CDR2 reads YYREEE (reference sequence). CDR3 residues: CASSPGPGGPSNEQYF. For the CDR3, the DNA is TGTGCCAGCAGCCCTGGCCCGGGAGGGCCATCCAACGAGCAGTACTTC.

This chain joins TRBV19 and TRBJ1-5; D gene uncertain. Trimming cost V 5 bases and J 6 bases, with 11 bases left between them. The CDR3 covers 13 residues. Germline values: CDR1 LNHDA, CDR2 SQIVND (reference sequence). The CDR3 region is CASSLGFGQPQHF. CDR3 DNA sequence: TGTGCCAGTAGTCTCGGCTTCGGTCAGCCCCAGCATTTT.

The chain has TRBV25-1 and TRBJ2-7; 9 bases map to TRBD2. There are 14 residues in the CDR3. J gave up 3 bases and V 5 bases, and 5 bases lay outside the gene matches. From germline, CDR1 is MGHDK and CDR2 SYGVNS. The DNA of the CDR3 is TGTGCCAGCAGTCCGAAAGCGGGAGGCTACGAGCAGTACTTC. This codes for CASSPKAGGYEQYF.

The chain employs TRBV7-9 and TRBJ2-4; D possibly corresponds to TRBD1 (5 bases). This CDR3 has 16 amino acids. The V end was cut by 3 bases, the J end by 1 base, with 13 bases between. Germline lookup yields CDR1 SEHNR and CDR2 FQNEAQ (reference sequence). CDR3 sequence reads: CASSFDSPEAKNIQYF. DNA of the CDR3: TGTGCCAGCAGCTTTGACAGCCCGGAGGCCAAAAACATTCAGTACTTC. Full variable domain (remainder filled in from reference TRBV7-9 and TRBJ2-4): DTGVSQNPRHKITKRGQNVTFRCDPISEHNRLYWYRQTLGQGPEFLTYFQNEAQLEKSRLLSDRFSAERPKGSFSTLEIQRTEQGDSAMYLCASSFDSPEAKNIQYFGAGTRLSVL.

The V and J genes are TRBV2 and TRBJ1-3; TRBD1 is a possible D gene (5 bases). V lost 1 base to trimming and J lost 7 bases, with 14 bases between them. The CDR3 runs 15 residues. Germline CDR1 is SNHLY and CDR2 is FYNNEI. The CDR3 here is CASSEGGSRLNTIYF. CDR3 sequence (DNA): TGTGCCAGCAGTGAAGGGGGGAGCCGCCTGAACACCATATATTTT.

The rearrangement joins TRBV2 to TRBJ1-1; TRBD1 might be the D (5 bases). The V end lost 7 bases, the J end lost 0 bases, and 12 bases lay between the germline ends. Germline CDR1 reads SNHLY; CDR2 reads FYNNEI. The CDR3 runs to 14 residues. The CDR3 coding sequence is TGTGCCAGCACCATGACAGTTATGAACACTGAAGCTTTCTTT. Protein sequence: CASTMTVMNTEAFF.

The V gene is TRBV30, the J gene TRBJ2-1; weak D call: TRBD1 (6 bases). Germline loops: CDR1 GTSNPN, CDR2 SVGIG (reference sequence). CDR3 length: 13 residues. The V gene lost 8 bases and the J gene lost 8 bases, with 19 bases spanning the gap. This CDR3 is CASTGKGRDEQFF. The CDR3 coding sequence is TGTGCCAGTACAGGGAAGGGTCGGGATGAGCAGTTCTTC.

V is TRBV7-2 and J is TRBJ2-2; D perhaps matches TRBD2 (6 bases). The CDR3 spans 14 residues. CDR1 and CDR2 from the germline V gene are SGHTA and FQGNSA. Trimming shortened V by 3 bases and J by 3 bases, and 8 bases separated the two germline ends. The CDR3 region has the DNA TGTGCCAGCAGCTTCGCTAGCGACACCGGGGAGCTGTTTTTT. Its protein product is CASSFASDTGELFF.

The genes are TRBV4-2 and TRBJ2-2; D not resolved. Trimming removed 1 base from V and 7 bases from J, with 10 bases in between. Germline CDR1 and CDR2: LGHNA and YNFKEQ. The CDR3 consists of 14 residues. CDR3 region: CASSQGSLVGELFF. The CDR3, as DNA: TGTGCCAGCAGCCAAGGGTCGCTTGTCGGGGAGCTGTTTTTT.

The CDR3 loop reads CASSLGDRSYNEQFF. The CDR3 DNA is TGTGCCAGCAGCTTGGGGGACCGCTCCTACAATGAGCAGTTCTTC. This chain uses TRBV5-6 with TRBJ2-1; the D call may be TRBD1 or TRBD2 (5 bases each). Germline V gene lookup returns CDR1 SGHDT and CDR2 YYEEEE. CDR3 length: 15 amino acids. Trimming cost V 0 bases and J 0 bases, with 7 bases left between them.

The chain combines TRBV4-1 with TRBJ2-1, with no clear D. V was clipped by 0 bases and J by 4 bases, with 13 bases between them. Germline lookup yields CDR1 MGHRA and CDR2 YSYEKL. CDR3 length equals 16 residues. The chain's CDR3 is CASSQDPSAGYNEQFF. The CDR3 DNA follows: TGCGCCAGCAGCCAAGATCCTTCCGCCGGGTACAATGAGCAGTTCTTC.

This chain joins TRBV5-1 and TRBJ2-5; the match to TRBD2 covers 10 bases. CDR3 length: 17 residues. V lost 0 bases and J lost 2; bases outside the gene matches: 7. The V gene's germline CDR1 is SGHRS and CDR2 YFSETQ. CDR3 sequence reads: CASSLGLAGDVQETQYF. The DNA for the CDR3 is TGCGCCAGCAGCTTGGGACTAGCGGGCGACGTACAAGAGACCCAGTACTTC.

The sample holds one count of this clone. The V call is TRBV2, the J call TRBJ2-7, with 7 nucleotides matching TRBD2. This CDR3 contains 12 residues. With 8 bases clipped from V and 0 bases from J, the junction kept 1 base outside the gene matches. CDR1 is SNHLY, CDR2 FYNNEI, per germline. The CDR3 loop reads CASGRASYEQYF. In DNA, the CDR3 is TGTGCCAGCGGGAGGGCCTCCTACGAGCAGTACTTC.

The V gene is TRBV7-3, the J gene TRBJ2-2; TRBD1 aligns across 11 bases. Germline CDR1 is SGHTA and CDR2 is FQGTGA. This CDR3 is 15 amino acids long. V lost 6 bases, J lost 4 bases, and 4 bases stayed unmatched. The DNA of the CDR3 is TGTGCCAGCAGTTACGGACAGGGGGCCACCGGGGAGCTGTTTTTT. Its protein is CASSYGQGATGELFF.

V gene TRBV29-1 combines with J gene TRBJ2-2; the D gene is possibly TRBD2 (6 bases). The CDR3 has 15 amino acids. Per germline, CDR1 SQVTM and CDR2 ANQGSEA. V lost 1 base and J lost 2, with 11 bases in between. The CDR3, as DNA: TGCAGCGTTGAAGGCCGGGACTCCAACACCGGGGAGCTGTTTTTT. Translation gives CSVEGRDSNTGELFF.

This clone was picked up one time. This chain joins TRBV4-3 and TRBJ2-1; no reliable D call. Germline V gives CDR1 LGHNA, CDR2 YSLEER. V lost 4 bases and J 9 bases, leaving 22 bases between the germline ends. This CDR3 contains 16 residues. CDR3: CASSPGPYRFNTEQFF. CDR3 DNA: TGCGCCAGCAGCCCCGGCCCCTATCGGTTCAACACTGAGCAGTTCTTC.

Comment on this clone: Within the sample, other DNA sequences also encode this same CDR3. The rearrangement uses TRBV7-8 and TRBJ1-1; D uncertain. CDR3 length: 13 residues. V was pared by 1 base and J by 0 bases, with 3 bases between. Germline V CDR1 and CDR2: SGHVS, FQNEAQ. CDR3 sequence reads: CASSLGMNTEAFF. CDR3 coding DNA: TGTGCCAGCAGCTTAGGTATGAACACTGAAGCTTTCTTT. The whole variable domain, filled in from reference TRBV7-8 and TRBJ1-1, reads GAGVSQSPRYKVAKRGQDVALRCDPISGHVSLFWYQQALGQGPEFLTYFQNEAQLDKSGLPSDRFFAERPEGSVSTLKIQRTQQEDSAVYLCASSLGMNTEAFFGQGTRLTVV.

The V and J genes are TRBV6-1 and TRBJ1-1, with D uncertain. This CDR3 is built from 13 residues. CDR1 and CDR2 (germline): MNHNS, SASEGT. Trimming pared 1 base from V and 4 bases from J, leaving 7 bases between. CDR3 residues: CASSEGLTTEAFF. DNA for the CDR3: TGTGCCAGCAGTGAAGGTCTCACCACTGAAGCTTTCTTT.

V gene TRBV7-9 combines with J gene TRBJ1-1; D is possibly TRBD1 (5 bases). Germline CDR1 and CDR2: SEHNR and FQNEAQ (reference sequence). Trimming took 7 bases from V and 1 from J, leaving 13 bases between them. The CDR3 spans 14 residues. This chain's CDR3 is CASTLGAQNTEAFF. The CDR3, as DNA: TGTGCCAGCACACTTGGGGCTCAGAACACTGAAGCTTTCTTT.